This passage covers 16 T cell receptor beta chains from one sample sequenced in a study of T cells in Graves' hyperthyroidism and ophthalmopathy. RNA transcripts served as the template for amplifying TCR beta CDR3 regions. The TCR CDR3 was amplified in a first-round RT-PCR using the HTBI primer set. TCRdb reprocessed the multiplex PCR reads with MiXCR, giving one entry per CDR3 protein. The table records 500,000 or so distinct CDR3 sequences, about 16% of them present only once. The sample comprised blood. The receptors shown here come from a woman aged 30 to 39 with Graves' ophthalmopathy.

This clonotype was detected many times. J is TRBJ2-3 and V is TRBV14, with D possibly TRBD2 on 6 matching bases. Germline CDR1 is SGHDN and CDR2 is FVKESK. The V end lost 4 bases, the J end lost 2 bases, and 13 bases lay between the germline ends. This CDR3 region has 15 residues. The CDR3 region is CASSPDGSPTDTQYF. DNA of the CDR3: TGTGCCAGCAGCCCAGACGGGAGCCCCACAGATACGCAGTATTTT.

The V gene is TRBV7-9, the J gene TRBJ2-3; D not resolved. Trimming took off 3 bases at V and 6 bases at J, with 13 bases between the two ends. The CDR3 totals 14 residues. The germline gives CDR1 SEHNR, CDR2 FQNEAQ (reference sequence). The CDR3 here is CASSLGPPGDTQYF. The CDR3 bases are TGTGCCAGCAGCTTGGGCCCCCCCGGGGATACGCAGTATTTT. Combining the CDR3 with reference TRBV7-9 and TRBJ2-3 gives the whole variable domain DTGVSQNPRHKITKRGQNVTFRCDPISEHNRLYWYRQTLGQGPEFLTYFQNEAQLEKSRLLSDRFSAERPKGSFSTLEIQRTEQGDSAMYLCASSLGPPGDTQYFGPGTRLTVL.

This clonotype was seen many times. The chain combines TRBV6-1 with TRBJ2-7; TRBD2 matches 7 bases. The germline CDR1 and CDR2 sequences are MNHNS and SASEGT. The V segment lost 6 bases and the J segment 2 bases; nucleotides outside the gene matches: 13. The CDR3 extends over 16 amino acids. The CDR3 region has the DNA TGTGCCAGCAGAACCGGGACTACCAGAGGGGCCTACGAGCAGTACTTC. Amino acid sequence: CASRTGTTRGAYEQYF.

The table lists this clonotype with a few counts. The gene calls are TRBV20-1 and TRBJ1-5; unclear D gene. The CDR3 runs to 12 residues. The V and J ends lost 5 bases and 3 bases respectively, with 8 bases between them. The V gene's germline CDR1 is DFQATT and CDR2 SNEGSKA (reference sequence). CDR3: CSADRLNQPQHF. In nucleotides, the CDR3 is TGCAGTGCTGACCGCCTCAATCAGCCCCAGCATTTT.

There are a few counts of this clonotype. The chain employs TRBV18 and TRBJ2-3; tentative D call: TRBD2 (6 bases). The CDR3 is 16 residues long. V gave up 3 bases and J gave up 6 bases, with 19 bases separating them. Germline V gene sequence: CDR1 KGHSH, CDR2 LQKENI. Here the CDR3 reads CASSPNPWAEGDTQYF. As DNA, the CDR3 is TGTGCCAGCTCACCCAACCCCTGGGCGGAGGGGGATACGCAGTATTTT.

This clonotype was seen repeatedly, ten times or more. J is TRBJ2-7 and V is TRBV4-3; D is perhaps TRBD2 (5 bases). Germline CDR1 LGHNA, CDR2 YSLEER. The CDR3 has 16 amino acids. The ends were cut back, 4 bases at V and 0 bases at J, with 16 bases in the middle. CDR3 region: CASSRRVGESSYEQYF. The CDR3 nucleotides are TGCGCCAGCAGCCGAAGGGTTGGGGAGAGCTCCTACGAGCAGTACTTC.

This clonotype has at least ten counts. J is TRBJ2-1 and V is TRBV20-1; 8 nucleotides align to TRBD2. The CDR3 consists of 18 residues. With V trimmed by 2 bases and J by 2 bases, 14 bases remained unmatched. In germline, CDR1 is DFQATT, CDR2 SNEGSKA (reference sequence). The CDR3: CSARSLASGQPTYNEQFF. DNA for the CDR3: TGCAGTGCTAGAAGTCTGGCTAGCGGGCAACCGACCTACAATGAGCAGTTCTTC.

This clonotype was seen only a few times. This may arise from a read error, as a much more abundant clone is one base away. This sequence joins TRBV11-2 and TRBJ2-2, with D unclear. CDR1 and CDR2 from the germline V gene are SGHAT and FQNNGV. V was trimmed by 2 bases and J by 0 bases, leaving 4 bases between them. This CDR3 comprises 14 residues. The DNA for the CDR3 is TGTGCCAGCAGCTTAACATCGAACACCGGGGAGCTGTTTTTT. It translates to CASSLTSNTGELFF.

In DNA form, the CDR3 reads TGCGCCAGCAGCCAAGAAGGTAGGGTTGACAATGAGCAGTTCTTC. It yields the protein CASSQEGRVDNEQFF. This chain links TRBV4-3 with TRBJ2-1, with D unresolved. The CDR3 extends over 15 amino acids. Germline V gene data show CDR1 as LGHNA and CDR2 as YSLEER. V was cut by 0 bases and J by 5 bases, with 11 bases left in between.

This clonotype was detected many times. The rearrangement joins TRBV18 to TRBJ2-5; 8 bases map to TRBD1. Germline V lookup: CDR1 KGHSH, CDR2 LQKENI. CDR3 length: 13 amino acids. With 6 bases clipped from V and 4 bases from J, the junction kept 4 bases outside the gene matches. CDR3 DNA sequence: TGTGCCAGCTCCCACGGGACAGGAGAGACCCAGTACTTC. Translating gives CASSHGTGETQYF.

This clonotype was seen a handful of times. This chain links TRBV9 with TRBJ2-3, with a tentative D call TRBD1 (6 bases). The CDR3 totals 15 residues. V was trimmed by 6 bases and J by 2 bases, leaving 16 bases between them. Per germline, CDR1 SGDLS and CDR2 YYNGEE. The CDR3 here is CASNPSGQSTDTQYF. CDR3 nucleotides: TGTGCCAGCAACCCCTCAGGACAGTCCACAGATACGCAGTATTTT.

A word on this clonotype: A much larger clone differs from this one at a single base, so this may be a read error. This chain joins TRBV7-2 and TRBJ2-7, with D hard to call. With 1 base removed from V and 6 bases from J, the gap between germline ends came to 10 bases. This CDR3 region has 13 residues. Germline V gene sequence: CDR1 SGHTA, CDR2 FQGNSA. This CDR3 reads CASSLGMDAEQYF. The CDR3 coding sequence is TGTGCCAGCAGCTTAGGGATGGACGCCGAGCAGTACTTC.

This clonotype was observed a handful of times. V usage is TRBV12-3 or TRBV12-4 and J usage is TRBJ2-5, with 8 bases that match TRBD2. This CDR3 has 15 amino acids. Germline trimming cut 5 bases from V and 3 bases from J; bases unmatched to any gene: 8. CDR3 amino acids: CASSPGGGAKETQYF. The CDR3, as DNA: TGTGCCAGCAGTCCGGGGGGGGGCGCGAAAGAGACCCAGTACTTC.

This clonotype was counted between two and nine times. The chain joins TRBV7-3 to TRBJ2-7; 9 bases are a match to TRBD2. In germline, CDR1 is SGHTA, CDR2 FQGTGA. The CDR3 totals 14 residues. The junction had 8 bases not matched to a gene; V was cut back by 8 bases and J by 3 bases. The CDR3 sequence: CASAIGGGGYEQYF. CDR3 bases: TGTGCCAGCGCTATCGGCGGGGGGGGCTACGAGCAGTACTTC.

The chain has TRBV18 and TRBJ1-4; D is possibly TRBD1 (6 bases). This CDR3 has 17 amino acids. The V and J ends lost 2 bases and 1 base respectively, with 14 bases between them. The germline gives CDR1 KGHSH, CDR2 LQKENI. The CDR3 nucleotides are TGTGCCAGCTCACCAGTGGAACAGGGAGGAACTAATGAAAAACTGTTTTTT. Protein: CASSPVEQGGTNEKLFF.

This clonotype was seen more than once but under ten times. The rearrangement joins TRBV4-2 to TRBJ1-2; weak D call: TRBD1 (5 bases). The CDR3 totals 14 residues. The V gene's germline CDR1 is LGHNA and CDR2 YNFKEQ. Trimming cost V 0 bases and J 4 bases, with 9 bases left between them. CDR3 in amino acids: CASSQDWDGYGYTF. CDR3 DNA: TGTGCCAGCAGCCAAGATTGGGACGGCTATGGCTACACCTTC.